This T cell receptor (beta chain) was recovered during a study of T cells in women clearing cervical HPV infection. Study in general: HLA type could not be excluded as a confounder.

Comment on this clone: No antigen is known for it. The DNA ends 3 residues before the CDR3 does, and the rest of the CDR3 is filled in from the germline J gene.

The table came from immunoSEQ multiplex PCR; TCRdb's copy has only in-frame clones and leaves some out. This repertoire comprises under 35,000 clones; its ten largest clones make up under 4%. CDR3 length equals 19 residues. Looked up from germline, CDR1 is DFQATT and CDR2 is SNEGSKA (reference sequence). The junction had 21 bases not matched to a gene; V was cut back by 1 base and J by 4 bases. Prevalent HPV16 infections were excluded; only incident single HPV16 infections included. Broader study findings: TRBV6-7 relative abundance averaged 0.11% in cases and roughly 0.17% in controls. Repertoire richness, not evenness, was significantly elevated in CIN3+ cases versus controls.

The sequence derives from a woman between 18 and 70 years old with a cervical HPV16 infection that either progressed to CIN3+ or cleared (not recorded which). The specimen was blood buffy coat. V gene TRBV20-1 combines with J gene TRBJ2-7, with 8 bases lining up with TRBD2. CDR3 DNA (partial): TGCAGTGCTAGAGGCCCCGGGACTAGTGTTTCATTATGGGAATACGAG. This codes for CSARGPGTSVSLWEYE. The complete CDR3 protein is CSARGPGTSVSLWEYEQYF.